This TCR beta chain was sequenced in a study of CD8 T cells in ankylosing spondylitis. Regarding the study as a whole: Reports of some motif variants in reactive arthritis synovial fluid and blood predate this one. Seemingly characteristic of ankylosing spondylitis blood was a TCR beta motif consisting of several highly homologous variants.

Germline CDR1 reads SNHLY; CDR2 reads FYNNEI. This CDR3 comprises 16 residues. V dropped 6 bases and J dropped 0 bases, with 12 bases sitting between them. Via MiXCR, TCRdb re-called the 5' RACE reads, giving one row per CDR3 protein. This table has about 390,000 distinct CDR3 sequences, under 25% appearing once. The sample holds a few counts of this clonotype. What it recognizes is unknown. The clonotype originates from a male donor with ankylosing spondylitis. Sequencing was performed on blood, either unsorted or a sorted T cell fraction (not recorded which). V usage is TRBV2 and J usage is TRBJ2-6, with D perhaps matching TRBD1 (5 bases). The CDR3 coding sequence is TGTGCCAGCAGGGCCGTCAGGGCCTCTGGGGCCAACGTCCTGACTTTC. Residues: CASRAVRASGANVLTF.